This passage covers 18 T cell receptor beta chains from one sample sequenced in a study of blood T cells in healthy people across ages. Using a J-beta primer mix together with a sample-barcoded 5' primer, a second PCR was run for about 6 to 11 cycles. TCRdb used MiXCR to reprocess the 5' RACE reads, holding one entry per CDR3 protein. Among fewer than 1.5 million distinct CDR3 sequences listed, approximately 42% were seen once. The sample comprised blood. Receptors were obtained from a woman under 30 in good health.

The chain carries TRBV4-1 and TRBJ2-2, with a possible D match to TRBD2 (6 bases). Germline V gene sequence: CDR1 MGHRA, CDR2 YSYEKL. The CDR3 is 14 residues long. The V and J ends lost 4 bases and 6 bases respectively, with 12 bases between them. CDR3 protein: CASSPGGRAGELFF. The CDR3 DNA reads TGCGCCAGCAGCCCCGGGGGTAGGGCCGGGGAGCTGTTTTTT.

CDR3 nucleotides: TGTGCCAGCAGCTTATTCCGGGGGACGCGAAGAATGGAGACCCAGTACTTC. Amino acids: CASSLFRGTRRMETQYF. The chain carries TRBV7-2 and TRBJ2-5, with a tentative D call TRBD2 (6 bases). Per the germline V gene, CDR1 is SGHTA and CDR2 is FQGNSA. V was trimmed by 2 bases and J by 5 bases, leaving 21 bases between them. The CDR3 spans 17 residues.

The V gene is TRBV29-1, the J gene TRBJ1-5; D is undetermined. V was shortened by 3 bases and J by 14 bases, with 14 bases between the two germline ends. CDR1 SQVTM and CDR2 ANQGSEA come from the germline V gene. CDR3 length: 11 residues. CDR3 residues: CSVDDDGKEHF. The CDR3, as DNA: TGCAGCGTTGATGATGACGGAAAGGAGCATTTT.

In its sample, this clonotype was seen a few times. The J gene is TRBJ1-2, the V gene TRBV5-1; no reliable D call. The CDR3 has 18 amino acids. With 0 bases removed from V and 0 bases from J, the gap between germline ends came to 18 bases. From germline, CDR1 is SGHRS and CDR2 YFSETQ. CDR3 DNA: TGCGCCAGCAGCTTGGCCGGGATCGGAACAACCTCTAACTATGGCTACACCTTC. It encodes CASSLAGIGTTSNYGYTF.

The chain links TRBV19 to TRBJ2-5, with D perhaps matching TRBD2 (6 bases). This CDR3 is 18 amino acids long. Germline V gene sequence: CDR1 LNHDA, CDR2 SQIVND (reference sequence). With 4 bases removed from V and 1 base from J, the gap between germline ends came to 22 bases. The CDR3 protein is CASSKWSREPFGQETQYF. CDR3 bases: TGTGCCAGTAGTAAGTGGTCACGGGAGCCCTTCGGCCAAGAGACCCAGTACTTC.

The chain links TRBV7-2 to TRBJ2-1; maybe TRBD2 (6 bases). This CDR3 is 16 amino acids long. In germline, CDR1 is SGHTA, CDR2 FQGNSA. Trimming left V 2 bases short and J 5 bases short, with 16 bases between. The CDR3 sequence is CASSLPVGGNNNEQFF. In DNA form, the CDR3 reads TGTGCCAGCAGCTTACCGGTGGGGGGTAATAACAATGAGCAGTTCTTC.

This clonotype was observed many times. CDR3 region: CSARVTRVEWGEQYF. The CDR3 region has the DNA TGCAGTGCTAGAGTAACGAGGGTTGAATGGGGCGAGCAGTACTTC. The chain recombines TRBV20-1 with TRBJ2-7, with D possibly being TRBD2 (5 bases). The CDR3 runs 15 residues. The germline gives CDR1 DFQATT, CDR2 SNEGSKA (reference sequence). V gave up 1 base and J gave up 6 bases, with 19 bases separating them.

This clonotype showed up just a few times. The chain is built from TRBV10-3 and TRBJ2-2, with D uncertain. In germline, CDR1 is ENHRY, CDR2 SYGVKD. V was clipped by 4 bases and J by 6 bases, with 6 bases between them. The CDR3 consists of 12 residues. The CDR3 region is CAISGQAGELFF. CDR3 nucleotides: TGTGCCATCAGTGGCCAGGCCGGGGAGCTGTTTTTT.

This clonotype was seen only a few times. The V call is TRBV28, the J call TRBJ1-1, with D uncertain. Per the germline V gene, CDR1 is MDHEN and CDR2 is SYDVKM. Trimming took off 3 bases at V and 4 bases at J, with 6 bases between the two ends. This CDR3 contains 12 residues. The DNA of the CDR3 is TGTGCCAGCAGTTTCCCGGTCACTGAAGCTTTCTTT. Translating it yields CASSFPVTEAFF.

The V call is TRBV20-1, the J call TRBJ1-1, with 8 bases that match TRBD1. The germline CDR1 and CDR2 sequences are DFQATT and SNEGSKA (reference sequence). The ends lost 6 bases at V and 10 bases at J; junction bases unmatched: 13. The CDR3 runs 13 residues. CDR3 nucleotide sequence: TGCAGTGCGAGACCGGGCGGACAGGGCGGAGCTTTCTTT. This sequence encodes CSARPGGQGGAFF.

This clonotype has just a few counts. The genes are TRBV5-5 and TRBJ2-7; D possibly corresponds to TRBD2 (5 bases). Germline loops: CDR1 SGHKS, CDR2 YYEKEE (reference sequence). The CDR3 totals 13 residues. V was pared by 4 bases and J by 3 bases, with 11 bases between. CDR3 residues: CASSPEDGYEQYF. The CDR3 DNA reads as TGTGCCAGCAGCCCGGAGGACGGCTACGAGCAGTACTTC. Together with reference TRBV5-5 and TRBJ2-7, the CDR3 gives the full variable domain: DAGVTQSPTHLIKTRGQQVTLRCSPISGHKSVSWYQQVLGQGPQFIFQYYEKEERGRGNFPDRFSARQFPNYSSELNVNALLLGDSALYLCASSPEDGYEQYFGPGTRLTVT.

Only a few counts were recorded for this clonotype. This CDR3 reads CASSHLGRQGVDGYTF. The CDR3 nucleotides read TGCGCCAGCAGCCACCTCGGGAGACAGGGTGTTGATGGCTACACCTTC. The chain employs TRBV5-1 and TRBJ1-2; 7 nucleotides agree with TRBD1. Germline V gene sequence: CDR1 SGHRS, CDR2 YFSETQ. Trimming at V came to 4 bases and at J to 6 bases, leaving 15 bases not matched to a gene. The CDR3 length is 16 residues.

A few counts support this clonotype. The chain combines TRBV5-5 with TRBJ1-2; TRBD1 matches at 7 bases. The CDR3 totals 17 residues. CDR1 and CDR2 (germline): SGHKS, YYEKEE (reference sequence). V lost 0 bases, J lost 3 bases, and 11 bases stayed unmatched. CDR3 loop: CASSLAPPDQGDYGYTF. CDR3 sequence (DNA): TGTGCCAGCAGCTTGGCCCCGCCTGACCAGGGGGACTATGGCTACACCTTC.

This chain links TRBV4-2 with TRBJ2-5, with 10 nucleotides matching TRBD2. The CDR3 has 17 residues. V was pared by 0 bases and J by 11 bases, with 15 bases of the junction left unmatched. Germline V CDR1 and CDR2: LGHNA, YNFKEQ. Written as DNA, the CDR3 is TGTGCCAGCAGCCAAGATTCAGCGGGGGGGTCTCTGGAGGAGCAGTACTTC. The encoded protein is CASSQDSAGGSLEEQYF.

V and J are TRBV6-5 and TRBJ1-2, with unresolved D. The CDR3 contains 13 residues. Trimming left V 2 bases short and J 6 bases short, with 10 bases between. Germline V CDR1 and CDR2: MNHEY, SVGAGI. In DNA, the CDR3 is TGTGCCAGCAGTTACACCGGGGATAATGGCTACACCTTC. Residues: CASSYTGDNGYTF.

V and J are TRBV12-3 or TRBV12-4 and TRBJ2-5; the match to TRBD2 covers 8 bases. J lost 5 bases, V lost 3 bases, and 5 bases had no gene match. The CDR3 totals 14 residues. CDR3 sequence reads: CASSLDLAGETQYF. The CDR3, as DNA: TGTGCCAGCAGTTTGGATTTAGCGGGGGAGACCCAGTACTTC.

This clonotype was seen a handful of times. This chain joins TRBV7-9 and TRBJ2-1; 9 nucleotides match TRBD2. The CDR3 runs to 16 residues. V was pared by 2 bases and J by 7 bases, with 9 bases of the junction left unmatched. From germline, CDR1 is SEHNR and CDR2 FQNEAQ (reference sequence). Written as DNA, the CDR3 is TGTGCCAGCAGCTTACCACTAGCGGGCGGGGGAAATGAGCAGTTCTTC. Its translation: CASSLPLAGGGNEQFF. The complete variable domain, with remaining parts taken from reference TRBV7-9 and TRBJ2-1, reads DTGVSQNPRHKITKRGQNVTFRCDPISEHNRLYWYRQTLGQGPEFLTYFQNEAQLEKSRLLSDRFSAERPKGSFSTLEIQRTEQGDSAMYLCASSLPLAGGGNEQFFGPGTRLTVL.

This clonotype turned up a few times. The V and J genes are TRBV29-1 and TRBJ1-2, with a weak D call TRBD1 (5 bases). This CDR3 is built from 12 residues. The germline V gene encodes CDR1 SQVTM and CDR2 ANQGSEA. V was cut by 5 bases and J by 6 bases, with 13 bases left in between. CDR3 region: CSVFLRVHGYTF. CDR3 in DNA: TGCAGCGTTTTTCTCAGGGTCCATGGCTACACCTTC.